The sequence of this T cell receptor (beta chain) was determined in a study of technical replicates of blood from several donors. The CDR3 runs to 13 residues. V shed 8 bases and J shed 0 bases, with 11 bases lying between them. The germline V gene has CDR1 SQVTM and CDR2 ANQGSEA. Clones were sequenced by immunoSEQ multiplex PCR, and TCRdb holds only the in-frame ones, with some missing. Among more than 65,000 clones, approximately 92% were seen once, and the ten largest hold 0.41%. The V gene is TRBV29-1, the J gene TRBJ1-3, with a possible D match to TRBD1 (5 bases). This sequence was found in a human donor in good health. Material for sequencing was T cells isolated from PBMCs. The CDR3 loop reads CSIQGHSGNTIYF. The CDR3 DNA reads as TGCAGCATTCAGGGTCACTCTGGAAACACCATATATTTT.